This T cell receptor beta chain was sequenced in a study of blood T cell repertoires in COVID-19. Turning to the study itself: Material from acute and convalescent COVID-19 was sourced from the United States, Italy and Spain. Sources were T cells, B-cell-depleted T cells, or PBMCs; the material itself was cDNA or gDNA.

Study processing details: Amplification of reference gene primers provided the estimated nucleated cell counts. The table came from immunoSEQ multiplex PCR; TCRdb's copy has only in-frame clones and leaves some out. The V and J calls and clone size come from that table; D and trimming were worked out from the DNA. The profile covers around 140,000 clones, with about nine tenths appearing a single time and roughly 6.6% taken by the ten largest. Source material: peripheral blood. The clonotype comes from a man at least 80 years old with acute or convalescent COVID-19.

The CDR3 is CASRGTSGPNEQFF. CDR3 nucleotides: TGTGCCAGCAGGGGGACTAGCGGCCCCAATGAGCAGTTCTTC. The chain combines TRBV11-3 with TRBJ2-1; the match to TRBD2 covers 11 bases. The CDR3 is made up of 14 amino acids. Germline-derived CDR1 and CDR2 are SGHNT and YENEEA. V was clipped by 6 bases and J by 6 bases; unmatched bases: 4.